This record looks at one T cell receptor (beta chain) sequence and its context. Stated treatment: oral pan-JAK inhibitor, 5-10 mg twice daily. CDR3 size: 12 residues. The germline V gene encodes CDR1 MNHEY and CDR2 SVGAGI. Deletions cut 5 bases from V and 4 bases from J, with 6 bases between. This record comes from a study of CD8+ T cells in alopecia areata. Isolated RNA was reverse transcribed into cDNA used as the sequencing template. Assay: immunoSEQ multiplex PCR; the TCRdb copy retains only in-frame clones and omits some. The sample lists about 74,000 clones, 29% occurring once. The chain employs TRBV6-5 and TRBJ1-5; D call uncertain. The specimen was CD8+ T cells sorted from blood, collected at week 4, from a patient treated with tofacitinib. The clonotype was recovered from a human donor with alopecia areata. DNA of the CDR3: TGTGCCAGCAGTCCTAGGAATCAGCCCCAGCATTTT. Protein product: CASSPRNQPQHF.